The clone carrying this T cell receptor beta chain was recorded many times. RNA transcripts yielded amplified TCR beta CDR3 regions. First-round RT-PCR of the TCR CDR3 relied on the HTBI primer set. TCRdb processed the multiplex PCR reads anew with MiXCR; each CDR3 protein has one entry. This table holds around 760,000 distinct CDR3 sequences, about 35% found once. This record belongs to a study of T cells in Graves' hyperthyroidism and ophthalmopathy. Across the study: Peripheral blood was acquired at first diagnosis, ahead of any therapy whatsoever.

Newly diagnosed hyperthyroidism, duration under 2 months, in patients aged 18 to 65. The CDR3 length is 13 residues. V lost 6 bases to trimming and J lost 5 bases; unmatched junction nucleotides: 5. The rearrangement joins TRBV12-3 or TRBV12-4 to TRBJ2-5, with 8 bases that match TRBD2. The receptor's source is a woman in her forties with Graves' hyperthyroidism. Sequencing used blood. The DNA of the CDR3 is TGTGCCAGCAGGGGCGGGGGGCACGAGACCCAGTACTTC. This codes for CASRGGGHETQYF.